Below, one T cell receptor beta chain is given with its context. Antigen specificity is unknown. The CDR3 is made up of 11 amino acids. The germline CDR1 and CDR2 sequences are DFQATT and SNEGSKA (reference sequence). The V end was cut by 1 base, the J end by 8 bases, with 8 bases between. This record belongs to a study of STAT3 mutations in large granular lymphocyte leukemia. Overall study: Roughly half of the longitudinally sequenced T-LGLL patients carried detectable canonical activating STAT3 mutations. Points from the study as a whole: Every T-LGLL patient had at least one immunodominant TCRbeta clonotype.

Average productive template count per sample was roughly 40,000. Sequencing used immunoSEQ multiplex PCR; TCRdb keeps in-frame clones, though not all of them. The sample includes around 30,000 clones, approximately 86% of them seen just once. The sequence was obtained from a man aged 55 to 70 with T-cell large granular lymphocyte leukemia. Some clones in this sample may be carry-over from other donors' samples. The V call is TRBV20-1, the J call TRBJ1-2; maybe TRBD1 (5 bases). The sequenced material came from peripheral blood mononuclear cells. The CDR3 DNA reads TGCAGTGCTAGAGGGGACGAGGGCTACACCTTC. Protein sequence: CSARGDEGYTF.